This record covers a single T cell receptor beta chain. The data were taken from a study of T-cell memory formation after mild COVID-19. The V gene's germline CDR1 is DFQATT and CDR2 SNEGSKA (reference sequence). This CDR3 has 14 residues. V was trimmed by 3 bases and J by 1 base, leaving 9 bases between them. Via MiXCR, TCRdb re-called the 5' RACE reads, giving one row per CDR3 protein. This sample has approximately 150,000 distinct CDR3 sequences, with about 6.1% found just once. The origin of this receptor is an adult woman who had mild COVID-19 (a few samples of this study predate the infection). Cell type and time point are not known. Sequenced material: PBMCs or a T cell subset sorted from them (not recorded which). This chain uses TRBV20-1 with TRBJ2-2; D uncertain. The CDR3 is CSASFRRNTGELFF. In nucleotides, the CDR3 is TGCAGTGCTAGTTTTCGGAGGAACACCGGGGAGCTGTTTTTT.